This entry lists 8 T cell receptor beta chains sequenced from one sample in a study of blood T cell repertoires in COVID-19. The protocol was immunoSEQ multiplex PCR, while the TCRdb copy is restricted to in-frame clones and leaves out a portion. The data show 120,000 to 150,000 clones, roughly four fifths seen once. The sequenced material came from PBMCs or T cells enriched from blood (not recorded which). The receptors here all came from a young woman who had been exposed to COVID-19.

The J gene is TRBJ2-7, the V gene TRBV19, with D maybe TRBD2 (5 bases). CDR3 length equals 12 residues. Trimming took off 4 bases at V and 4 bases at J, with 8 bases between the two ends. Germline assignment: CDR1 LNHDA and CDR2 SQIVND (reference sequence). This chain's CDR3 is CASSRTGYEQYF. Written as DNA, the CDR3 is TGTGCCAGTAGTAGGACTGGTTACGAGCAGTACTTC.

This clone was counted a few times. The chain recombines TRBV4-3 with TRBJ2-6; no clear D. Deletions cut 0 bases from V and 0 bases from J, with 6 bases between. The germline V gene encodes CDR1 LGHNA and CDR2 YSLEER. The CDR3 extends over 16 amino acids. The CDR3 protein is CASSQDSSSGANVLTF. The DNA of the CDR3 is TGCGCCAGCAGCCAAGATTCGTCCTCTGGGGCCAACGTCCTGACTTTC.

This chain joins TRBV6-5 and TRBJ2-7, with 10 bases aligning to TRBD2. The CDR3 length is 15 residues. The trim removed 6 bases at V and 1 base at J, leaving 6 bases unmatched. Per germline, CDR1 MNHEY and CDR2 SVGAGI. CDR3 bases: TGTGCCAGCAGCCGAAGGACTAGCGGATCCTACGAGCAGTACTTC. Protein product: CASSRRTSGSYEQYF.

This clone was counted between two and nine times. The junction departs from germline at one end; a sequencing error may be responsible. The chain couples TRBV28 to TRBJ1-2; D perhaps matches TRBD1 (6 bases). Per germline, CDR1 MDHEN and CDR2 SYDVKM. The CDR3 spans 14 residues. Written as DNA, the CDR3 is TGTGCCAGCGGTTTGACAGGCGCCAACTATGGCTACACCTTC. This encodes CASGLTGANYGYTF.

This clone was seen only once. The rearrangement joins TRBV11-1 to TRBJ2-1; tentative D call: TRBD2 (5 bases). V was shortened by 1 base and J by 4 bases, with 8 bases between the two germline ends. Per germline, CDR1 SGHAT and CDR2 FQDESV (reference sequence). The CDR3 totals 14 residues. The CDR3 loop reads CASSLEAEYNEQFF. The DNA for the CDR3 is TGTGCCAGCAGCTTAGAAGCGGAGTACAATGAGCAGTTCTTC.

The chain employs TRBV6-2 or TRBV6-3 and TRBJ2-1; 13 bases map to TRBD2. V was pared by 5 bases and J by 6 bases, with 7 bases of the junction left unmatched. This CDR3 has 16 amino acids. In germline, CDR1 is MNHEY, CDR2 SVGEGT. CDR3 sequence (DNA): TGTGCCAGCAGTCCCCCGACTAGCGGGAGGTTCAATGAGCAGTTCTTC. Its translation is CASSPPTSGRFNEQFF.

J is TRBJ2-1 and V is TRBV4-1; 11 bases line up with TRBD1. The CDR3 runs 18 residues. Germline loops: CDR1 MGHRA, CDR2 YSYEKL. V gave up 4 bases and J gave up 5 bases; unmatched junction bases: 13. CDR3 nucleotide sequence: TGCGCCAGCAGCCTAGGACGCGGGACAGGGGGTTCTAACAATGAGCAGTTCTTC. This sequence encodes CASSLGRGTGGSNNEQFF.

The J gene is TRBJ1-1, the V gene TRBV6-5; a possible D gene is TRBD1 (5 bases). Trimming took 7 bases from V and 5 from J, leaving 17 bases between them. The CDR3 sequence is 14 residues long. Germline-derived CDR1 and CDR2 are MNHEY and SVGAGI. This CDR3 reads CASTLDNGWTEAFF. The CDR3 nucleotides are TGTGCCAGCACCCTGGACAATGGCTGGACTGAAGCTTTCTTT.